The rows below give T cell receptor beta chains drawn from one sample of a study of T cell clonotyping in hematopoietic cell transplantation. Generated by immunoSEQ multiplex PCR, the TCRdb table keeps only in-frame clones and is missing some. The sample lists 5,000 to 7,000 clones; approximately 85% were seen once. Sample: peripheral blood mononuclear cells, taken before stem cell transplant. These receptors all stem from a man aged 55 to 70 with acute myeloid leukemia. Some clones in this sample may be carry-over from other donors' samples. The CDR3 runs from the conserved cysteine through the conserved F or W. Fields, in order: clone size, V gene, D gene, J gene, CDR3 protein, CDR3 DNA. The D gene is left open where the match is weak. Expanded clones are given a class, and other clones once, few, many or no size at all.

clone size: .
V gene: TRBV28
D gene: .
J gene: TRBJ2-1
CDR3 protein: CASGFWAGRNEQFF
CDR3 DNA: TGTGCCAGCGGATTTTGGGCAGGGCGGAATGAGCAGTTCTTC

clone size: .
V gene: TRBV4-3
D gene: TRBD2
J gene: TRBJ2-3
CDR3 protein: CASSQDRGTSITDTQYF
CDR3 DNA: TGCGCCAGCAGCCAAGATAGGGGGACTAGTATCACAGATACGCAGTATTTT

clone size: .
V gene: TRBV29-1
D gene: .
J gene: TRBJ2-1
CDR3 protein: CSVEGIGPRVGDEQFF
CDR3 DNA: TGCAGCGTTGAAGGGATAGGGCCGCGGGTCGGGGATGAGCAGTTCTTC

clone size: .
V gene: TRBV15
D gene: .
J gene: TRBJ1-1
CDR3 protein: CATSRVGGTEAFF
CDR3 DNA: TGTGCCACCAGCAGGGTGGGGGGCACTGAAGCTTTCTTT

clone size: .
V gene: TRBV11-2
D gene: .
J gene: TRBJ1-2
CDR3 protein: CASSPLLEGGYTF
CDR3 DNA: TGTGCCAGCAGCCCCCTGTTGGAAGGCGGCTACACCTTC

clone size: .
V gene: TRBV27
D gene: .
J gene: TRBJ1-6
CDR3 protein: CASRFGRGDSPLHF
CDR3 DNA: TGTGCCAGCAGGTTCGGGAGGGGAGATTCACCCCTCCACTTT

clone size: .
V gene: TRBV2
D gene: TRBD1
J gene: TRBJ1-2
CDR3 protein: CASSDGPGGNYGYTF
CDR3 DNA: TGTGCCAGCAGTGATGGGCCAGGGGGCAACTATGGCTACACCTTC

clone size: .
V gene: TRBV6-5
D gene: .
J gene: TRBJ1-5
CDR3 protein: CASSGGNQPQHF
CDR3 DNA: TGTGCCAGCAGCGGAGGCAATCAGCCCCAGCATTTT

clone size: few
V gene: TRBV28
D gene: .
J gene: TRBJ2-6
CDR3 protein: CASSSGASSGANVLTF
CDR3 DNA: TGTGCCAGCAGTTCAGGGGCGTCCTCTGGGGCCAACGTCCTGACTTTC

clone size: .
V gene: TRBV11-2
D gene: .
J gene: TRBJ1-1
CDR3 protein: CASSSQLNTEAFF
CDR3 DNA: TGTGCCAGCAGCTCCCAGTTGAACACTGAAGCTTTCTTT

clone size: .
V gene: TRBV7-2
D gene: TRBD2
J gene: TRBJ2-1
CDR3 protein: CASSFRRPAGYNEQFF
CDR3 DNA: TGTGCCAGCAGCTTCAGAAGACCAGCGGGATACAATGAGCAGTTCTTC

clone size: .
V gene: TRBV19
D gene: TRBD1
J gene: TRBJ2-7
CDR3 protein: CASRDMAGQGKNEQYF
CDR3 DNA: TGTGCCAGTAGGGACATGGCGGGACAGGGGAAAAACGAGCAGTACTTC

clone size: .
V gene: TRBV7-9
D gene: TRBD1
J gene: TRBJ1-4
CDR3 protein: CASSWTGVNEKLFF
CDR3 DNA: TGTGCCAGCAGCTGGACAGGGGTTAATGAAAAACTGTTTTTT

clone size: .
V gene: TRBV5-1
D gene: TRBD1
J gene: TRBJ1-1
CDR3 protein: CASSWDRGRMNTEAFF
CDR3 DNA: TGCGCCAGCAGCTGGGACAGGGGGCGGATGAACACTGAAGCTTTCTTT

clone size: .
V gene: TRBV5-4
D gene: TRBD1
J gene: TRBJ2-7
CDR3 protein: CASTGQGGYEQYF
CDR3 DNA: TGTGCCAGCACGGGACAGGGGGGATACGAGCAGTACTTC

clone size: .
V gene: TRBV6-6
D gene: .
J gene: TRBJ1-5
CDR3 protein: CASTTSSGRGNQPQHF
CDR3 DNA: TGTGCCAGCACCACGAGTTCAGGGCGAGGGAATCAGCCCCAGCATTTT

clone size: .
V gene: TRBV15
D gene: TRBD1
J gene: TRBJ2-4
CDR3 protein: CATSRGDRDQNIQYF
CDR3 DNA: TGTGCCACCAGCAGAGGCGACAGGGACCAAAACATTCAGTACTTC

clone size: .
V gene: TRBV6-1
D gene: .
J gene: TRBJ1-2
CDR3 protein: CAGSSTGLQSSYTF
CDR3 DNA: TGTGCCGGAAGTTCGACAGGCCTTCAATCGAGCTACACCTTC

clone size: .
V gene: TRBV28
D gene: TRBD2
J gene: TRBJ2-1
CDR3 protein: CASREGRGLAGGNEQFF
CDR3 DNA: TGTGCCAGCAGAGAAGGCAGGGGACTAGCGGGTGGGAATGAGCAGTTCTTC

clone size: .
V gene: TRBV29-1
D gene: .
J gene: TRBJ2-5
CDR3 protein: CSVDGGAEETQYF
CDR3 DNA: TGCAGCGTTGACGGGGGCGCGGAAGAGACCCAGTACTTC

clone size: .
V gene: TRBV9
D gene: TRBD1
J gene: TRBJ2-2
CDR3 protein: CASSAGQGSNTGELFF
CDR3 DNA: TGTGCCAGCAGCGCGGGACAGGGCTCGAACACCGGGGAGCTGTTTTTT

clone size: .
V gene: TRBV6-5
D gene: .
J gene: TRBJ2-2
CDR3 protein: CASSYGSTGELFF
CDR3 DNA: TGTGCCAGCAGCTACGGGAGCACCGGGGAGCTGTTTTTT

clone size: .
V gene: TRBV2
D gene: .
J gene: TRBJ2-7
CDR3 protein: CASRDAHSYEQYF
CDR3 DNA: TGTGCCAGCAGGGACGCACACAGCTACGAGCAGTACTTC

clone size: .
V gene: TRBV27
D gene: TRBD2
J gene: TRBJ2-7
CDR3 protein: CASSPLTSQFSYEQYF
CDR3 DNA: TGTGCCAGCAGTCCGCTGACTAGCCAGTTTTCCTACGAGCAGTACTTC

clone size: few
V gene: TRBV5-1
D gene: TRBD1
J gene: TRBJ1-1
CDR3 protein: CASRSGQGNTEAFF
CDR3 DNA: TGCGCCAGCAGATCGGGACAGGGGAACACTGAAGCTTTCTTT

clone size: .
V gene: TRBV25-1
D gene: .
J gene: TRBJ1-2
CDR3 protein: CASSDHGALSNYGYTF
CDR3 DNA: TGTGCCAGCAGTGATCATGGGGCGCTTTCTAACTATGGCTACACCTTC

clone size: .
V gene: TRBV19
D gene: TRBD1
J gene: TRBJ1-1
CDR3 protein: CASSNGQGNTEAFF
CDR3 DNA: TGTGCCAGTAGTAACGGACAGGGGAATACTGAAGCTTTCTTT

clone size: .
V gene: TRBV2
D gene: TRBD1
J gene: TRBJ2-5
CDR3 protein: CASSWTGRQETQYF
CDR3 DNA: TGTGCCAGCAGTTGGACAGGGCGGCAAGAGACCCAGTACTTC

clone size: .
V gene: TRBV6-5
D gene: .
J gene: TRBJ2-7
CDR3 protein: CASSYGEGSEQYF
CDR3 DNA: TGTGCCAGCAGTTACGGAGAAGGATCCGAGCAGTACTTC

clone size: .
V gene: TRBV29-1
D gene: .
J gene: TRBJ1-4
CDR3 protein: CSVERVNTEKLFF
CDR3 DNA: TGCAGCGTTGAAAGAGTGAATACTGAAAAACTGTTTTTT

clone size: .
V gene: TRBV29-1
D gene: TRBD1
J gene: TRBJ1-2
CDR3 protein: CSVESTGGYYGYTF
CDR3 DNA: TGCAGCGTTGAATCAACAGGGGGCTACTATGGCTACACCTTC

clone size: .
V gene: TRBV27
D gene: TRBD2
J gene: TRBJ2-3
CDR3 protein: CASSFLGGVSTDTQYF
CDR3 DNA: TGTGCCAGCAGTTTCTTGGGGGGGGTAAGCACAGATACGCAGTATTTT

clone size: .
V gene: TRBV5-1
D gene: .
J gene: TRBJ1-6
CDR3 protein: CASSLSPGFGQDSYNSPLHF
CDR3 DNA: TGCGCCAGCAGCTTGTCGCCCGGGTTCGGGCAGGACTCCTATAATTCACCCCTCCACTTT

clone size: .
V gene: TRBV18
D gene: .
J gene: TRBJ2-1
CDR3 protein: CASSFTDNEQFF
CDR3 DNA: TGTGCCAGCTCATTCACTGACAATGAGCAGTTCTTC

clone size: .
V gene: TRBV27
D gene: TRBD2
J gene: TRBJ2-3
CDR3 protein: CASSPWTSGRATDTQYF
CDR3 DNA: TGTGCCAGCAGTCCTTGGACTAGCGGGAGGGCCACAGATACGCAGTATTTT

clone size: .
V gene: TRBV9
D gene: TRBD2
J gene: TRBJ2-1
CDR3 protein: CASSQTSGRMNEQFF
CDR3 DNA: TGTGCCAGCAGCCAGACTAGCGGGAGAATGAATGAGCAGTTCTTC

clone size: .
V gene: TRBV2
D gene: TRBD1
J gene: TRBJ2-7
CDR3 protein: CASMGTALYEQYF
CDR3 DNA: TGTGCCAGCATGGGGACAGCCTTATACGAGCAGTACTTC

clone size: .
V gene: TRBV6-1
D gene: .
J gene: TRBJ1-4
CDR3 protein: CASSEWGSFTEKLFF
CDR3 DNA: TGTGCCAGCAGTGAATGGGGGAGCTTTACTGAAAAACTGTTTTTT

clone size: .
V gene: TRBV7-9
D gene: TRBD1
J gene: TRBJ1-1
CDR3 protein: CASSSFGTGSGAFF
CDR3 DNA: TGTGCCAGCAGCTCCTTCGGGACAGGGAGCGGGGCTTTCTTT

clone size: .
V gene: TRBV14
D gene: .
J gene: TRBJ2-5
CDR3 protein: CASSQDLWDRQETQYF
CDR3 DNA: TGTGCCAGCAGCCAAGATTTGTGGGACCGCCAAGAGACCCAGTACTTC

clone size: .
V gene: TRBV30
D gene: .
J gene: TRBJ1-5
CDR3 protein: CAWSGGATNQPQHF
CDR3 DNA: TGTGCCTGGAGTGGTGGAGCTACCAATCAGCCCCAGCATTTT

clone size: .
V gene: TRBV5-8
D gene: .
J gene: TRBJ2-3
CDR3 protein: CASSLVWTDTQYF
CDR3 DNA: TGTGCCAGCAGCTTGGTGTGGACAGATACGCAGTATTTT